The present T cell receptor (beta chain) was sequenced within a study of T-cell memory formation after mild COVID-19. Study in general: Most TCR clusters belonged to a single donor.

CDR3 size: 15 residues. Trimming shortened V by 1 base and J by 11 bases, and 19 bases separated the two germline ends. Study-wide points: Some clones that responded turned up in pre-infection memory, which suggests that cross-reactive memory joined in. The study found balanced CD4/CD8 in clones contracting day 15 to 85 and a CD4+ lean in later expanders.

TCR alpha and TCR beta cDNA libraries carrying sample barcodes and UMIs came from 5'RACE with constant-segment primers. MiXCR was run by TCRdb on the 5' RACE reads, yielding one entry per CDR3 protein. Among roughly 89,000 distinct CDR3 sequences listed, over 12% were seen once. This clonotype came up many times. The antigen is not known. This sequence joins TRBV12-3 or TRBV12-4 and TRBJ2-3, with D tentatively TRBD2 (7 bases). The source of this sequence is a man aged 18 to 30 who had mild COVID-19 (a few samples of this study predate the infection). Cell type and time point are not known. The sample consisted of PBMCs or a T cell subset sorted from them (not recorded which). CDR3 region: CASSLGGGDHLGQYF. Here the CDR3 DNA reads TGTGCCAGCAGTTTAGGGGGGGGCGACCACCTCGGGCAGTATTTT.